This T cell receptor (beta chain) was recorded in a study of blood T cell repertoires in COVID-19. Study-wide context: PBMCs, B-cell-depleted T cells, or T cells provided the cDNA or gDNA that made up the material.

Between the trimmed V and J ends, which lost 5 bases and 0 bases, there was a span of 13 bases. The CDR3 is made up of 15 amino acids. Germline CDR1 reads MDHEN; CDR2 reads SYDVKM. Original data processing: Nucleated cell counts were estimated from reference gene primer amplification. The data were produced by immunoSEQ multiplex PCR, yet TCRdb's version contains in-frame clones alone and is incomplete. The DNA gave D and trimming, while V, J and clone size come from that table. The profile shows about 150,000 clones, over 80% of them singletons. This clonotype was obtained from a woman older than 75 with COVID-19, enrolled during active disease. Sequencing was performed on peripheral blood. The chain recombines TRBV28 with TRBJ1-2; tentative D call: TRBD1 (5 bases). The CDR3, as DNA: TGTGCCAGCAGTACCCCCCGGGGGGCTAACTATGGCTACACCTTC. It encodes CASSTPRGANYGYTF.